This T cell receptor (beta chain) came from a study of T cells in Graves' hyperthyroidism and ophthalmopathy. This clonotype was recorded many times. Using RNA transcripts as the source, TCR beta CDR3 regions were amplified. With the HTBI primer set, the TCR CDR3 went through a first round of RT-PCR. TCRdb re-called the multiplex PCR reads through MiXCR, storing one row per CDR3 protein. The profile shows some 700,000 distinct CDR3 sequences, 15% to 20% of them singletons. Hyperthyroidism had been newly diagnosed in patients aged 18 to 65, and its duration was under 2 months. Investigators excluded patients with uncontrolled infection, other autoimmune disease, pregnancy or lactation. This clonotype was obtained from a man aged 45-60 years with Graves' hyperthyroidism. Sequenced sample: blood.

CDR3 in amino acids: CAWSDDNLADKYNEQFF. The DNA of the CDR3 is TGTGCCTGGAGTGACGATAACCTAGCGGATAAGTACAATGAGCAGTTCTTC. The chain joins TRBV30 to TRBJ2-1; TRBD2 aligns across 7 bases. The CDR3 runs to 17 residues. Germline lookup yields CDR1 GTSNPN and CDR2 SVGIG (reference sequence). V gave up 1 base and J gave up 4 bases; unmatched junction bases: 13.